The source of this T cell receptor (beta chain) is a study of response to subunit inactivated influenza vaccine. The study's findings and limits: T cells newly recruited by each seasonal influenza vaccination are few, the authors suggested.

TCRdb re-called the RT-PCR reads with MiXCR, one entry per CDR3 protein. The top ten hold 9.5% to 11% of the sample, which has 500,000 to 600,000 distinct CDR3 sequences, about 11% seen once. A note on this clonotype: Its antigen is unidentified.

With V trimmed by 1 base and J by 8 bases, 6 bases remained unmatched. The CDR3 sequence is 13 residues long. CDR1 DFQATT and CDR2 SNEGSKA come from the germline V gene (reference sequence). The sample was also reused in another study, on T cells expressing NK-cell markers. That paper adds: The authors generated TCR beta cDNA through 5'RACE template switching with UMIs. More than 5 donors showed dominant NKG2C+ clonotypes comprising roughly 1.0-7.5% of their CD8+ T cells. For four donors, these clonotypes were likewise the leading ones in the CD3+CD56-NKG2C+ fraction.

This chain connects TRBV20-1 to TRBJ2-3; 7 bases match TRBD2. The starting material was PBMCs from blood, obtained on the day of vaccination. The sequence was collected from a man aged 50 to 59 who received an inactivated influenza vaccine. The CDR3 DNA follows: TGCAGTGCTAGAGGTCCCTGGGAGGGTACGCAGTATTTT. Protein sequence: CSARGPWEGTQYF.